This T cell receptor (beta chain) was retrieved from a study of shared clonotypes between healthy human individuals. Notes on the study in general: Rarefaction exposed incomplete sorted-subset sequencing despite large depth.

Clones were sequenced by immunoSEQ multiplex PCR, and TCRdb holds only the in-frame ones, with some missing. The table has about 2 million clones, 90% to 95% seen once; the top ten hold 0.13%. To note about this clone: Its antigen is still unknown.

The V and J ends lost 6 bases and 5 bases respectively, with 7 bases between them. Germline assignment: CDR1 MNHEY and CDR2 SVGAGI. The CDR3 is 11 amino acids. The sequenced sample was naive CD4+ T cells sorted from blood. Subset reported: CD45RA+ positively selected. This TCR derives from a young man in good health. V is TRBV6-5 and J is TRBJ1-1; D gene uncertain. Written as DNA, the CDR3 is TGTGCCAGCAGATTTAGGACTGAAGCTTTCTTT. Amino acid sequence: CASRFRTEAFF.